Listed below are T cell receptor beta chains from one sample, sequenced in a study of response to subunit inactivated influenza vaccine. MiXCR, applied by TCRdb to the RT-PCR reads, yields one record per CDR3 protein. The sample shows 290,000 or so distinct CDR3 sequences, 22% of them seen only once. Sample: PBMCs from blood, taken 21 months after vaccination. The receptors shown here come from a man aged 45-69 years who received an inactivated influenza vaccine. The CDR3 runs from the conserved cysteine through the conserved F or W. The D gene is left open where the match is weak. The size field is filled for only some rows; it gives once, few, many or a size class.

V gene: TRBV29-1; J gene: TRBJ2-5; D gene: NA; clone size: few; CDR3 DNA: TGCAGCGTTGTTGGGACTTTCTCCGGGGGGACCCAGTACTTC; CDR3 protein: CSVVGTFSGGTQYF
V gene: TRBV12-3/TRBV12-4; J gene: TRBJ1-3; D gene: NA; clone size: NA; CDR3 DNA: TGTGCCAGCAGTTTATGGTCGGCGGACACCATATATTTT; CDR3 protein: CASSLWSADTIYF
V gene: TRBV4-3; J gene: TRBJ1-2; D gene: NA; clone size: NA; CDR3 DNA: TGCGCCAGCAGCCAGACACCCATGACAGTCTATGGCTACACCTTC; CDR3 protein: CASSQTPMTVYGYTF
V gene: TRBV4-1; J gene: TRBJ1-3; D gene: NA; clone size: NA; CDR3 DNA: TGCGCCAGCAGGGAATTGGGGGGGCCTGGAAACACCATATATTTT; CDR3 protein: CASRELGGPGNTIYF
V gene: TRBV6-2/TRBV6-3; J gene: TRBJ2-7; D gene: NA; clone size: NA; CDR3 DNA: TGTGCCAGCAGTCACCCCACTACTACCTACGAGCAGTACTTC; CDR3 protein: CASSHPTTTYEQYF
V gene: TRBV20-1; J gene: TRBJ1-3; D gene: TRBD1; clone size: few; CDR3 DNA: TGCAGTTGCCAACCTCTCGACAGGGGTAACACCATATATTTT; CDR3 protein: CSCQPLDRGNTIYF
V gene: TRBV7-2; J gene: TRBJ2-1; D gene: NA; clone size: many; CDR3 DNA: TGTGCCAGCAGCTTTTGGGGTGAGAATGAGCAGTTCTTC; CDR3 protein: CASSFWGENEQFF
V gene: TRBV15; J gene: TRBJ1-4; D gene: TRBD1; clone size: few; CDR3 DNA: TGTGCCACCAGCAGAGGAGCGGTGGGACAGGTGGACGATCGCAATGAAAAACTGTTTTTT; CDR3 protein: CATSRGAVGQVDDRNEKLFF
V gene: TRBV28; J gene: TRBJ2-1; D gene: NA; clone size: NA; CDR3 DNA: TGTGCCAGCCGAAGGGGAGGTTTTGGCCGGTACAATGAGCAGTTCTTC; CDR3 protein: CASRRGGFGRYNEQFF
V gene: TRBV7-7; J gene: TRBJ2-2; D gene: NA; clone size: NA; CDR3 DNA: TGTGCCAGCAGCTTGGGGGGCCACGGGGAGCTGTTTTTT; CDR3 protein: CASSLGGHGELFF
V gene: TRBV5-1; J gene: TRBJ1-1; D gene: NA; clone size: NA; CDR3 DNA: TGCGCCAGCAGCTTGTTCCAGTCTCGGGACACTGAAGCTTTCTTT; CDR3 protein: CASSLFQSRDTEAFF
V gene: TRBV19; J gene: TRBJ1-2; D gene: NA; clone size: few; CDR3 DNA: TGTGCCAGTAGTCACCCCGACAGGCACGTGGATGGCTACACCTTC; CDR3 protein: CASSHPDRHVDGYTF
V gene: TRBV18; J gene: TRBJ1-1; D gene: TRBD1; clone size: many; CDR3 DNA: TGTGCCAGCTCAAGACAGGGATCCTTGGGCACTGAAGCTTTCTTT; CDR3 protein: CASSRQGSLGTEAFF
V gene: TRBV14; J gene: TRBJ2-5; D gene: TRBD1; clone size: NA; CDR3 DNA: TGTGCCAGCAGCCAAGATTTTCCTCGAGGGGACAGGGAGACCCAGTACTTC; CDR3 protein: CASSQDFPRGDRETQYF
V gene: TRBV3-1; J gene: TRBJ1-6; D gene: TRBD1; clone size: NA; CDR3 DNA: TGTGCCAGCAGCCAAGCCGGGACAGGGGCCGGCTATTCACCCCTCCACTTT; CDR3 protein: CASSQAGTGAGYSPLHF
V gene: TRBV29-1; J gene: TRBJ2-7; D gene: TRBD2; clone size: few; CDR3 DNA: TGCAGCGTTACACTAGCGGATACCATAACCTACGAGCAGTACTTC; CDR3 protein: CSVTLADTITYEQYF
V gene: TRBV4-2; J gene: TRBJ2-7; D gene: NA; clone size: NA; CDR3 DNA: TGTGCCAGCAGCCAAGATTCGACGGCTTACGAGCAGTACTTC; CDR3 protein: CASSQDSTAYEQYF
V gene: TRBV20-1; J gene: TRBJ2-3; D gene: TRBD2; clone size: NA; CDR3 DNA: TGCTGTGTGGGTAGCGGGAGAACAGATACGCAGTATTTT; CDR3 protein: CCVGSGRTDTQYF
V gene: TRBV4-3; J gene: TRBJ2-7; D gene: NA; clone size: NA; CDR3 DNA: TGCGCCAGCAGCCAAGACCCGACAGGCTACTCCTACGAGCAGTACTTC; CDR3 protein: CASSQDPTGYSYEQYF
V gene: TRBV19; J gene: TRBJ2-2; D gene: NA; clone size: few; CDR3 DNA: TGTGCCAGTAGCCGCCTCTCTGACACCGGGGAGCTGTTTTTT; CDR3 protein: CASSRLSDTGELFF
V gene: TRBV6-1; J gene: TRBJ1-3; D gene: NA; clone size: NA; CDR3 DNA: TGTGCCAGCAGTGAGGGGTGGGGGGGATCTGGAAACACCATATATTTT; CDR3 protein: CASSEGWGGSGNTIYF
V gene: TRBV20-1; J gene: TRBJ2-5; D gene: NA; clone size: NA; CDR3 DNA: TGCAGTGCGGGCCCCAATCAAGAGACCCAGTACTTC; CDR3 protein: CSAGPNQETQYF
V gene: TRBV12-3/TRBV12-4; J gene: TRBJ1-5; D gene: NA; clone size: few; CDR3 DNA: TGTGCCAGCACCCCCACAGCTCCCAATCAGCCCCAGCATTTT; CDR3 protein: CASTPTAPNQPQHF
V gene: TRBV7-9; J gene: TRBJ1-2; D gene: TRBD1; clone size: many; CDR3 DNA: TGTGCCAGCAGCTCGAACCGGGACAGGGTCGACTATGGCTACACCTTC; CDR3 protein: CASSSNRDRVDYGYTF
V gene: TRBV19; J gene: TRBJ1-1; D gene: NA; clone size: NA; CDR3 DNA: TGTGCCAGTAGTCCTGACAGGAGAAACACTGAAGCTTTCTTT; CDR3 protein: CASSPDRRNTEAFF
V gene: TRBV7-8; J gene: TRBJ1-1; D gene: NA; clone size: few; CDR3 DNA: TGTGCCAGCAGCTTAGGCCTGATTGCTGAAGCTTTCTTT; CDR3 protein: CASSLGLIAEAFF
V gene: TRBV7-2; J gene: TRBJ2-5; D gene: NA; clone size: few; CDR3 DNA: TGTGCCAGCAGCTCAAAAAGAAGGGGCCAAGAGACCCAGTACTTC; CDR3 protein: CASSSKRRGQETQYF
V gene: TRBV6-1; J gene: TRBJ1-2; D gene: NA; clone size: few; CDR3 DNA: TGTGCCAGCAGCTCCAATCAGGGGCATGGCTACACCTTC; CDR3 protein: CASSSNQGHGYTF
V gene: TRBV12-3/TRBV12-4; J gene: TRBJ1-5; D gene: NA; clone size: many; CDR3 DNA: TGTGCCAGCAGCCTCCAATGGGGTAGCAATCAGCCCCAGCATTTT; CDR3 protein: CASSLQWGSNQPQHF
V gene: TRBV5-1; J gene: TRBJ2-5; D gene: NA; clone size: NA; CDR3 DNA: TGCGCCAGCAGCTTGGCCGGGGCGCAGGGATCTGAGACCCAGTACTTC; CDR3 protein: CASSLAGAQGSETQYF
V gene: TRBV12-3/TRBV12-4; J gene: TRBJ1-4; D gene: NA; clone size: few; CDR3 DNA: TGTGCCAGCAGTTGGGCAGGGAATGAAAAACTGTTTTTT; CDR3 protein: CASSWAGNEKLFF
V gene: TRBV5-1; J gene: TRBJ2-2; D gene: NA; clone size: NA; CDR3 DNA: TGCGCCAGCAGGCAGGGCCCCAACACCGGGGAGCTGTTTTTT; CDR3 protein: CASRQGPNTGELFF
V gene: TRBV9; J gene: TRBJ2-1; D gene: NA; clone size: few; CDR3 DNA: TGTGCCAGCAGCGGCCCTATCCCAGCGCCGCTTAACAATGAGCAGTTCTTC; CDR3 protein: CASSGPIPAPLNNEQFF
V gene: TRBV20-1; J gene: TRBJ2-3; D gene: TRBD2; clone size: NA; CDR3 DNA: TGCAGTGCTATAAACTACCGGACTAGCTCCGATACGCAGTATTTT; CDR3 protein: CSAINYRTSSDTQYF
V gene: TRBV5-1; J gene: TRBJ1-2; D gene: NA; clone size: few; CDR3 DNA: TGCGCCAGCAGCCCACAGGGCGATGGCTACACCTTC; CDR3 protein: CASSPQGDGYTF
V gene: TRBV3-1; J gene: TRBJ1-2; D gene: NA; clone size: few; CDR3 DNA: TGTGCCAGCAGCCAGTATATGGCAGCTAACTATGGCTACACCTTC; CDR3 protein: CASSQYMAANYGYTF
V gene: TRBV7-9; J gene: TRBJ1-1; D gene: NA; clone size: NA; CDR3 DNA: TGTGCCAGCTTGAGGGCAGGGAACACTGAAGCTTTCTTT; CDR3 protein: CASLRAGNTEAFF
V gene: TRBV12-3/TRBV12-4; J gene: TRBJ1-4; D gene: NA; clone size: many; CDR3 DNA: TGTGCCAGCAGCCCCGCCCACAATGAAAAACTGTTTTTT; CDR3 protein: CASSPAHNEKLFF
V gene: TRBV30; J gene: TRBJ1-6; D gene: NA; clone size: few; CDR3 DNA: TGTGCCTGGCAGGTGGCAGCGAGTAATTCACCCCTCCACTTT; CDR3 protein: CAWQVAASNSPLHF
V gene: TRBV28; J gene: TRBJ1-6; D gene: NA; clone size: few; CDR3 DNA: TGTGCCAGCAGTTTCCGCCAGTCACCCCTCCACTTT; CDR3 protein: CASSFRQSPLHF
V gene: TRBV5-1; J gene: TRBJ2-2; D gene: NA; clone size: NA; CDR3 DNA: TGCGCCAGCAGCTTGGGCTCGTCGGGCAGGCTCCAAACCGGGGAGCTGTTTTTT; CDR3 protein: CASSLGSSGRLQTGELFF
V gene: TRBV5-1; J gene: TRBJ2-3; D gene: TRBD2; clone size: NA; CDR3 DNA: TGCGCCAGCAGCTTGTCGGGACTAGCGGGAGAGGCAGATACGCAGTATTTT; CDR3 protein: CASSLSGLAGEADTQYF
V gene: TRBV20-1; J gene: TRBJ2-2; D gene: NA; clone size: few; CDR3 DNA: TGCAGTGCCAGGGCATTATTGAACACCGGGGAGCTGTTTTTT; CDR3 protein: CSARALLNTGELFF
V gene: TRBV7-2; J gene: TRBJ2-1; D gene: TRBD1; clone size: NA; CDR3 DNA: TGTGCCAGCAGCCAGGGACAGGGTATCTACAATGAGCAGTTCTTC; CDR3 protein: CASSQGQGIYNEQFF
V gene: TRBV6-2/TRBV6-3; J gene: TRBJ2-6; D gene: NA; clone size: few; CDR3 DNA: TGTGCCGGAAAGACAGTCTCTGGGGCCAACGTCCTGACTTTC; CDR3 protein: CAGKTVSGANVLTF